The 5 T cell receptor beta chains reported below all come from one sample, sequenced in a study of T cell repertoires in cytomegalovirus infection (dated by TCRdb to between 2019 and 2020). Sequencing was carried out with an Illumina HiSeq 1500. TCRdb reanalyzed the raw reads on its own, using fastp at Q25 for trimming and MiXCR for clone calling, and kept in-frame beta chains. Identical CDR3 protein sequences are pooled into one entry, listed with their most common genes and DNA. The sample table shows around 550,000 distinct CDR3 sequences, and more than 20% are seen once. The ten largest clones add up to under 15% of the sample. Sequenced input: PBMCs. The receptors originated from a human donor in good health (CMV status not recorded). Some clones in this sample may be carry-over from other donors' samples.

The chain links TRBV5-5 to TRBJ2-2; possible D gene TRBD1, 5 bases. With 0 bases removed from V and 8 bases from J, the gap between germline ends came to 8 bases. The CDR3 runs to 13 residues. Germline assignment: CDR1 SGHKS and CDR2 YYEKEE (reference sequence). CDR3 in DNA: TGTGCCAGCAGCTTGGGGGGCTTTGGGGAGCTGTTTTTT. This codes for CASSLGGFGELFF.

This chain uses TRBV27 with TRBJ2-5; D is unresolved. V dropped 6 bases and J dropped 1 base, with 15 bases sitting between them. CDR1 is MNHEY, CDR2 SMNVEV, per germline (reference sequence). CDR3 size: 15 residues. Here the CDR3 reads CASSPSRYVQETQYF. CDR3 nucleotides: TGTGCCAGCAGCCCCTCCCGATATGTCCAAGAGACCCAGTACTTC.

This clonotype turned up a few times. The chain has TRBV4-3 and TRBJ1-2, with TRBD1 as a possible D gene (6 bases). Germline lookup yields CDR1 LGHNA and CDR2 YSLEER. Deletions cut 0 bases from V and 4 bases from J, with 21 bases between. The CDR3 totals 18 residues. CDR3 in DNA: TGCGCCAGCAGCCAAGATGAAAACGGGACACCCGCTGGCTATGGCTACACCTTC. This gives the protein CASSQDENGTPAGYGYTF.

This clonotype appeared a few times. This rearrangement joins TRBV6-2 or TRBV6-3 to TRBJ2-7; no definite D call. Trimming removed 10 bases from V and 4 bases from J, with 8 bases in between. CDR3 length: 10 residues. Germline loops: CDR1 MNHEY, CDR2 SVGEGT. CDR3 sequence (DNA): TGTGCCACCTCAAGGTACGAGCAGTACTTC. Amino acid sequence: CATSRYEQYF.

The V and J genes are TRBV10-3 and TRBJ1-5; 7 bases agree with TRBD1. The ends lost 3 bases at V and 3 bases at J; junction bases unmatched: 2. This CDR3 has 14 amino acids. From germline, CDR1 is ENHRY and CDR2 SYGVKD. The CDR3 DNA reads as TGTGCCATCAGTGACGGACAGGTCAATCAGCCCCAGCATTTT. Protein sequence: CAISDGQVNQPQHF.